This entry features one TCR beta chain sequence. This entry belongs to a study of T cells after yellow fever vaccination. Via MiXCR, TCRdb re-called the 5' RACE reads, giving one row per CDR3 protein. The top ten clones hold around 10% of a sample with around 31,000 distinct CDR3 sequences, roughly a tenth of them seen once. CDR3 length equals 13 residues. The sequences come from PBMCs, either bulk or a sorted T-cell subset (CD4+, CD8+, memory, or dextramer-sorted; not recorded which), collected approximately 15 days after the first yellow fever vaccination. The chain combines TRBV21-1 with TRBJ2-7; the table's D call TRBD2 went unverified against the DNA. TRBV21-1 is noted as a pseudogene. The receptor comes from a man between 18 and 29 years old who received the YFV17D yellow fever vaccine. CDR3 coding DNA: TGTGCCAGCAGCAAAGGCGGGGCCTACGAGCAGTACGTC. Encoded protein: CASSKGGAYEQYV.